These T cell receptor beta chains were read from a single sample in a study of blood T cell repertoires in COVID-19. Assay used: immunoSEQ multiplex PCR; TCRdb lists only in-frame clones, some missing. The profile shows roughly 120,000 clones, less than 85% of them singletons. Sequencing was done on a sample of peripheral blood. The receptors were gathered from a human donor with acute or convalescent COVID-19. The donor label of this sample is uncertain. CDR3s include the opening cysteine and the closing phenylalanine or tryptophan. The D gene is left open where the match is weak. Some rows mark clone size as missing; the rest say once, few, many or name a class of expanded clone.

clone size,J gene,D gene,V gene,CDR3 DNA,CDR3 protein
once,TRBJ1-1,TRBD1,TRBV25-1,TGTGCCAGCAGCGACAGGGGAGTTCCGGGTGGGACTGAAGCTTTCTTT,CASSDRGVPGGTEAFF
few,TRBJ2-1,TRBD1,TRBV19,TGTGCCAGTAGTATAGTCCCGGGACAGGTTAAAAATGAGCAGTTCTTC,CASSIVPGQVKNEQFF
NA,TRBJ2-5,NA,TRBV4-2,TGTGCCAGCAGCCAAGATAAAACTAGCAGGGAGACCCAGTACTTC,CASSQDKTSRETQYF
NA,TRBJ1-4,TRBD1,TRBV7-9,TGTGCCAGCAGCTTAGCCGGGACAGGGGGAGAAAAACTGTTTTTT,CASSLAGTGGEKLFF
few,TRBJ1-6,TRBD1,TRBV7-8,TGTGCCAGCAGTCCCCTCAGACAGGGGAATTCACCCCTCCACTTT,CASSPLRQGNSPLHF
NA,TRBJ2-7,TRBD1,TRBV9,TGTGCCAGCAGCGTAGGGGGACAGGGGGCTTTCGAGCAGTACTTC,CASSVGGQGAFEQYF
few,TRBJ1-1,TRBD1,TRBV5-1,TGCGCCAGCAGCCAGGGACAGGGGGCTGAAGCTTTCTTT,CASSQGQGAEAFF
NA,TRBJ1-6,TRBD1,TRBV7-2,TGTGCCAGCAGCCCTCCTCGGACAGGGTATAATTCACCCCTCCACTTT,CASSPPRTGYNSPLHF
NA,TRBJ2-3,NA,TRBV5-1,TGCGCCAGCAGCTTGAACCCCCAGGTTCGCACAGATACGCAGTATTTT,CASSLNPQVRTDTQYF
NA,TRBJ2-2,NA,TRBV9,TGTGCCAGCAGCAAAGAGGGAGGGAACACCGGGGAGCTGTTTTTT,CASSKEGGNTGELFF
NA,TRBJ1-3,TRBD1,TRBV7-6,TGTGCCAGCAGCTTAGATCTCCGGGACAGAGGGGGAAACACCATATATTTT,CASSLDLRDRGGNTIYF
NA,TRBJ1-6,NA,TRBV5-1,TGCGCCAGCAGCTTTGGTAGGAGCTCACCCCTCCACTTT,CASSFGRSSPLHF
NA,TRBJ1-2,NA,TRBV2,TGTGCCAGCAGTGCCGAGGGAGACTATGGCTACACCTTC,CASSAEGDYGYTF
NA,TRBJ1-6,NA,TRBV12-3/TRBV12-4,TGTGCCAGCAGTAAAGGGGATTCACCCCTCCACTTT,CASSKGDSPLHF
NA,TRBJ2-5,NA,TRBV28,TGTGCCAGCACCCCCAACAGGAATCGGGAGACCCAGTACTTC,CASTPNRNRETQYF
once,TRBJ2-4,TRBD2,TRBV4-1,TGCGCCAGCAGCCAAGGACTAGCGGGGGGGCCCGCCAAAAACATTCAGTACTTC,CASSQGLAGGPAKNIQYF
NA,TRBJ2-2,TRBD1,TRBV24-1,TGTGCCACCAGTGACCACAGGGGGCTGAACACCGGGGAGCTGTTTTTT,CATSDHRGLNTGELFF
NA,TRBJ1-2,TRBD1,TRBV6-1,TGTGCCAGCAGTGACAGGGGGAACCCTAACTATGGCTACACCTTC,CASSDRGNPNYGYTF
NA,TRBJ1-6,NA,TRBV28,TGTGCCAGCAGTTTGTCCCGGGTCGCCGGGAATTCACCCCTCCACTTT,CASSLSRVAGNSPLHF
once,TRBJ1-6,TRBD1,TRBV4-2,TGTGCCAGCAGCCAAGTCGTCCGGGACAGGGGAAATTCACCCCTCCACTTT,CASSQVVRDRGNSPLHF
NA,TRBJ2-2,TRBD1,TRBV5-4,TGTGCCAGCAGTATCTTGGGACAGGGCGCCGGGGAGCTGTTTTTT,CASSILGQGAGELFF
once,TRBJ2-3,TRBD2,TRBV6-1,TGTGCCAGCAGTCCGCAGCGGGGCCTAGGGGATACGCAGTATTTT,CASSPQRGLGDTQYF